The clone carrying this T cell receptor (beta chain) was detected many times. No antigen is known for it. The same CDR3 can be traced to other DNA sequences in this sample. CDR1 is MDHEN and CDR2 is SYDVKM in the germline V gene. The V and J ends lost 2 bases and 2 bases respectively, with 13 bases between them. The CDR3 contains 15 residues. This entry comes from a study of shared clonotypes between healthy human individuals. Study information: Per-donor plates numbered three CD4 naive, three CD4 memory, two CD8 naive and one CD8 memory. Study-level points and caveats: Collection of samples was limited to blood; tissue repertoires likely differ.

Generated by immunoSEQ multiplex PCR, the TCRdb table keeps only in-frame clones and is missing some. The table has millions of clones, 90% to 95% seen once. This receptor was obtained from a man younger than 35 in good health. This sequence joins TRBV28 and TRBJ2-7, with D possibly being TRBD1 (6 bases). Sequenced sample: naive CD4+ T cells sorted from blood. Subset here: CD45RA+ positively selected. As DNA, the CDR3 is TGTGCCAGCAGTTTAGCCGACAGGTACGCCTACGAGCAGTACTTC. Amino acids: CASSLADRYAYEQYF.